The sequence of this TCR beta chain was determined in a study of T-cell memory formation after mild COVID-19. Study observations and caveats: Clones shrinking from day 15 to 85 showed even CD4/CD8 mixes; later expanders tilted CD4+.

Only a few counts were recorded for this clonotype. What it binds is unknown. V trimming: 5 bases; J trimming: 0 bases; junction bases outside the gene matches: 6. Germline CDR1 and CDR2: MRHNA and SNTAGT. This CDR3 spans 16 amino acids. TCRdb called the 5' RACE reads again in MiXCR, with one record for every CDR3 protein. The repertoire has 150,000 or so distinct CDR3 sequences, around 15% of them found once; the top ten carry approximately 14%. Sequenced input: PBMCs or a T cell subset sorted from them (not recorded which). V and J are TRBV6-4 and TRBJ2-2, with 7 bases lining up with TRBD1. The TCR originated in an adult woman who had mild COVID-19 (a few samples of this study predate the infection). Cell type and time point are not known. Written as DNA, the CDR3 is TGTGCCAGCAGTCAACAGGGGACAACGAACACCGGGGAGCTGTTTTTT. Its translation: CASSQQGTTNTGELFF.